This T cell receptor beta chain was identified during a study of blood T cell repertoires in COVID-19. Study-wide context: The United States, Italy and Spain were the sources of the acute and convalescent COVID-19 samples. Nucleic acid was either cDNA or gDNA, and it came from T cells, B-cell-depleted T cells, or PBMCs.

How the authors handled the data: Nucleated cell counts were estimated from reference gene primer amplification. Repertoires were generated with immunoSEQ multiplex PCR, while TCRdb's copy carries only in-frame clones and drops some. V and J calls and clone size are given by that table; D and trimming were obtained from the DNA. The sample has under 300,000 clones; less than 85% are singletons. Germline V gives CDR1 KGHSH, CDR2 LQKENI. The CDR3 has 12 residues. The V end was cut by 4 bases, the J end by 13 bases, with 11 bases between. The TCR comes from a woman over 75 with active or convalescent COVID-19. Material for sequencing was peripheral blood. The chain links TRBV18 to TRBJ1-6; unclear D gene. CDR3 DNA: TGTGCCAGCTCACGGGCAACATCCCCCCTCCACTTT. Translating gives CASSRATSPLHF. Full variable domain (remainder filled in from reference TRBV18 and TRBJ1-6): NAGVMQNPRHLVRRRGQEARLRCSPMKGHSHVYWYRQLPEEGLKFMVYLQKENIIDESGMPKERFSAEFPKEGPSILRIQQVVRGDSAAYFCASSRATSPLHFGNGTRLTVT.